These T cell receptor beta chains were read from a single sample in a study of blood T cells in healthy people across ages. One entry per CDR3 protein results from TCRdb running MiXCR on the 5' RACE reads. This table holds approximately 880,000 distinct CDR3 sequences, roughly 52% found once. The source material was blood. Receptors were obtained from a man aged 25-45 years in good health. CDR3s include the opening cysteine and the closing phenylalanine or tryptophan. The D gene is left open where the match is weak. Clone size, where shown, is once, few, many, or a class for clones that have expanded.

TGTGCCAGCAGCACTCGGGCGAGATCGGGGCCATATAGCAATCAGCCCCAGCATTTT	CASSTRARSGPYSNQPQHF	NA	few	TRBV7-2	TRBJ1-5
TGTGCCAGCAGTTCTACAGGGTTCACTGAAGCTTTCTTT	CASSSTGFTEAFF	NA	few	TRBV12-3/TRBV12-4	TRBJ1-1
TGTGCCAGCAGTGAACCGAGGCAGAGCTCCTACGAGCAGTACTTC	CASSEPRQSSYEQYF	NA	few	TRBV6-1	TRBJ2-7
TGCAGTGCTAGAGATGGCAGGGTTTACGGCTCCTACGAGCAGTACTTC	CSARDGRVYGSYEQYF	NA	NA	TRBV20-1	TRBJ2-7
TGCAGTGCTAGTCGGGGCCAGACCCACACAGATACGCAGTATTTT	CSASRGQTHTDTQYF	NA	NA	TRBV20-1	TRBJ2-3
TGCGCCAGCAGCCGCGGATACGAGGGCTACGAGCAGTTCTTC	CASSRGYEGYEQFF	NA	NA	TRBV4-1	TRBJ2-1
TGCGCCAGCAGTCAAACTGCAACCCTCCACTTT	CASSQTATLHF	NA	NA	TRBV4-1	TRBJ1-6
TGTGCCAGCAGCCAACAGGGGTCAACTTATGGCTACACCTTC	CASSQQGSTYGYTF	NA	few	TRBV3-1	TRBJ1-2
TGCGCCAGCAGCTTGGCTAGCGGGGGGGTTCTGTCCTACGAGCAGTACTTC	CASSLASGGVLSYEQYF	TRBD2	many	TRBV5-1	TRBJ2-7
TGCGCCAGCAGCTGGAGCGGGGAGCGGGGAACAGATACGCAGTATTTT	CASSWSGERGTDTQYF	TRBD2	NA	TRBV5-1	TRBJ2-3
TGTGCTAGCAGCCCCTCGACAGGGGGCCTTTTAATTGGCGAGCAGTTCTTC	CASSPSTGGLLIGEQFF	TRBD1	few	TRBV7-7	TRBJ2-1
TGCAGCGCGGACGGGGGGGCCAACACAGATACGCAGTATTTT	CSADGGANTDTQYF	TRBD2	few	TRBV29-1	TRBJ2-3
TGTGCCAGCAGCGACCGGACAGGGAAAGACGACTATGGCTACACCTTC	CASSDRTGKDDYGYTF	TRBD1	few	TRBV9	TRBJ1-2
TGTGCCAGCAGCTTAAATAGACAGACCTACGAGCAGTACTTC	CASSLNRQTYEQYF	NA	NA	TRBV7-2	TRBJ2-7
TGTGCCAGCAGCGTAGGAGGAGGACCCTACGAGCAGTACTTC	CASSVGGGPYEQYF	NA	NA	TRBV9	TRBJ2-7
TGCAGCGTTGAAGGCGGTATTACGACAGCCGTGCAAGAGACCCAGTACTTC	CSVEGGITTAVQETQYF	NA	NA	TRBV29-1	TRBJ2-5
TGTGCCAGCAGCCAAGTCGAGGGGTGTGAAGCTTTCTTT	CASSQVEGCEAFF	NA	NA	TRBV3-1	TRBJ1-1
TGTGCCATCAACTACGGACAGGGATACACCGGGGAGCTGTTTTTT	CAINYGQGYTGELFF	TRBD1	NA	TRBV6-1	TRBJ2-2
TGCAGCGTTGGGTGGGGAGCGGGTAAGAACACTGAAGCTTTCTTT	CSVGWGAGKNTEAFF	NA	NA	TRBV29-1	TRBJ1-1
TGCAGTGCTAGACCTATAGCGGGGAGGAGTAATGAGCAGTTCTTC	CSARPIAGRSNEQFF	TRBD2	NA	TRBV20-1	TRBJ2-1
TGTGCCAGCATGGCCGGGGGTTCCCAAGATACGCAGTATTTT	CASMAGGSQDTQYF	NA	many	TRBV6-6	TRBJ2-3
TGCAGTGCTAGAGATCCAGCGTACGAGCAGTACTTC	CSARDPAYEQYF	NA	NA	TRBV20-1	TRBJ2-7
TGTGCCAGCTCACCAACGGGACAGGGGGCGATCGAGCAGTACTTC	CASSPTGQGAIEQYF	TRBD1	NA	TRBV18	TRBJ2-7
TGTGCCAGCAGTTTTGGCGGCCGTGAGCAGTTCTTC	CASSFGGREQFF	NA	NA	TRBV12-3/TRBV12-4	TRBJ2-1
TGCAGCGGCCGGACAGAAATCTCCTACGAGCAGTACTTC	CSGRTEISYEQYF	NA	once	TRBV29-1	TRBJ2-7
TGTGCCAGCACCGCAAACCCGGCTAAAGAGACCCAGTACTTC	CASTANPAKETQYF	NA	NA	TRBV21-1	TRBJ2-5
TGCAGTGCTAGACGGGGAAAGGAGACCCAGTACTTC	CSARRGKETQYF	NA	few	TRBV20-1	TRBJ2-5
TGTGCCAGCAGGGACAGGGGGATCACCTACGAGCAGTACTTC	CASRDRGITYEQYF	TRBD1	NA	TRBV2	TRBJ2-7
TGTGCCATCCGGGACACGGTCACCATTCAGTACTTC	CAIRDTVTIQYF	NA	NA	TRBV6-1	TRBJ2-4
TGTGCCAGCAGACCGACGACAGGGGGTCTGGATACGCAGTATTTT	CASRPTTGGLDTQYF	TRBD1	NA	TRBV27	TRBJ2-3
TGTGCCAGCAGTGCCGACGGGGTCTTGCCCCGGGGCTATGGCTACACCTTC	CASSADGVLPRGYGYTF	NA	few	TRBV28	TRBJ1-2
TGCAGTGCTAGAGGGGCGCGGGGACGGCAGCCCCAGCATTTT	CSARGARGRQPQHF	NA	NA	TRBV20-1	TRBJ1-5
TGTGCTAGCAGCATGGGACTGTCTAGCACAGATACGCAGTATTTT	CASSMGLSSTDTQYF	NA	few	TRBV7-7	TRBJ2-3
TGTGCCTCCACTCCCAGCGGGGGGATGTACGAGCAGTACTTC	CASTPSGGMYEQYF	TRBD2	many	TRBV7-9	TRBJ2-7
TGCGCCAGCAGCTTGGTTCCGGCAACTAATGAAAAACTGTTTTTT	CASSLVPATNEKLFF	NA	NA	TRBV5-1	TRBJ1-4
TGCAGTGCTAGAGATGGCGGGGTAAGAGGCTACACCTTC	CSARDGGVRGYTF	NA	NA	TRBV20-1	TRBJ1-2
TGTGCCAGCAGTTCACCCGGGGGAGGCACAGATACGCAGTATTTT	CASSSPGGGTDTQYF	NA	NA	TRBV28	TRBJ2-3
TGCGCCAGCAGTAAGGACAGGGTCAATGAGCAGTTCTTC	CASSKDRVNEQFF	TRBD1	NA	TRBV4-1	TRBJ2-1
TGTGCCAGCAGTGAACGAGGGGGTGGTGAGGGCGAGCAGTACTTC	CASSERGGGEGEQYF	NA	once	TRBV25-1	TRBJ2-7
TGTGCCAGCAGCGTAGGGGGGGACAGCACCTACGAGCAGTACTTC	CASSVGGDSTYEQYF	NA	few	TRBV9	TRBJ2-7
TGCGCCAGCAGCCAAGATCTTAATACTGGGCGCTTCTACGATGAGCAGTTCTTC	CASSQDLNTGRFYDEQFF	NA	NA	TRBV4-3	TRBJ2-1
TGCGCCAGCAGCCCCCGAGAGGGAGATGGCTACACCTTC	CASSPREGDGYTF	NA	NA	TRBV4-3	TRBJ1-2
TGTGCCAGCACACCTATGGACTGGGACAAATCGGAGACCCAGTACTTC	CASTPMDWDKSETQYF	NA	NA	TRBV3-1	TRBJ2-5
TGTGCCAGCAGCTTACAGGGGGAGCACGAGCAGTACTTC	CASSLQGEHEQYF	TRBD1	few	TRBV9	TRBJ2-7
TGTGCCAGCAGCCCTCCCGGGGGGTCCTCCTACAATGAGCAGTTCTTC	CASSPPGGSSYNEQFF	TRBD2	NA	TRBV7-9	TRBJ2-1